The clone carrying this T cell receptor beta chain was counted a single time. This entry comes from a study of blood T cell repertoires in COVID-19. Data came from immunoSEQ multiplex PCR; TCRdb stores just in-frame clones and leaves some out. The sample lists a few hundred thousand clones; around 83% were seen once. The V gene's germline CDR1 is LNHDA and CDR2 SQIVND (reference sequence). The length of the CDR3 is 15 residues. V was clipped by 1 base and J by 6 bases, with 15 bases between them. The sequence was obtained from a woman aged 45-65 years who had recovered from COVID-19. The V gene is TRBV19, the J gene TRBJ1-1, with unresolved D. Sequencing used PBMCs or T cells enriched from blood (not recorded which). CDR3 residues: CASSIGPGLTAEAFF. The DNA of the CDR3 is TGTGCCAGTAGTATAGGCCCGGGGTTGACCGCTGAAGCTTTCTTT.